This T cell receptor (beta chain) was observed in a study of shared clonotypes between healthy human individuals. As regards this clone: One end of the junction is discordant with germline, which a read error may explain.

Only in-frame clones appear in the TCRdb table, and some are missing; sequencing was by immunoSEQ multiplex PCR. In the table there are more than 900,000 clones, approximately 80% of which are singletons. The CDR3 contains 10 residues. The germline gives CDR1 DFQATT, CDR2 SNEGSKA (reference sequence). The V gene is TRBV20-1, the J gene TRBJ1-1, with 9 bases that match TRBD1. The specimen was memory CD4+ T cells from PBMCs. As for subset: CD45RA-negative fraction. The TCR originated in a man between 18 and 29 years old in good health. Some clones in this sample may be carry-over from other donors' samples. CDR3 in DNA: TGCAGTGGGGAGGGACAGGGTCGGATCTTT. It translates to CSGEGQGRIF.